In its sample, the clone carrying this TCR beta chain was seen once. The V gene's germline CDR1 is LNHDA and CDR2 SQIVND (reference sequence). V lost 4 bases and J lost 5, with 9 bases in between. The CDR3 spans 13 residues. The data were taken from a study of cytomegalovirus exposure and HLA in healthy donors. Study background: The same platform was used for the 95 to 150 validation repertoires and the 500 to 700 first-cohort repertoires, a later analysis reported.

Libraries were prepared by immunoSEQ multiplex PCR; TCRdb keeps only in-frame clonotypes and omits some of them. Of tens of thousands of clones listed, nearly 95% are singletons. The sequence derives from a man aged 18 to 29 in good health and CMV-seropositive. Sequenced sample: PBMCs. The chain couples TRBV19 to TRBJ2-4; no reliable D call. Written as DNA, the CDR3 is TGTGCCAGTAGTAGGCAAATGGAAAACATTCAGTACTTC. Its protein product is CASSRQMENIQYF.